The 8 T cell receptor beta chains below come from one sample, sequenced in a study. Via MiXCR, TCRdb re-called the 5' RACE reads, giving one row per CDR3 protein. The table lists 60,000 to 65,000 distinct CDR3 sequences, 30% of them singletons, with roughly 2% in the top ten. The material sequenced was tumor-infiltrating naive CD4+ T cells sorted from the breast tumor. Described subset: naive CD4+ T cells, CD4+CD45RA+CD25-. Receptor source: a female donor with breast cancer.

The V gene is TRBV20-1, the J gene TRBJ2-3; tentatively, D is TRBD2 (5 bases). The germline gives CDR1 DFQATT, CDR2 SNEGSKA (reference sequence). Trimming took 0 bases from V and 1 from J, leaving 8 bases between them. This CDR3 contains 14 residues. The CDR3 DNA is TGCAGTGCTAGAGATTGGCGGGGCACAGATACGCAGTATTTT. Amino acid sequence: CSARDWRGTDTQYF.

The sample holds a few counts of this clonotype. The chain uses TRBV7-2 and TRBJ2-1; TRBD2 matches 13 bases. CDR3 length equals 16 residues. Germline V lookup: CDR1 SGHTA, CDR2 FQGNSA. The ends lost 5 bases at V and 7 bases at J; junction bases unmatched: 8. CDR3 loop: CASSLPRGLAGNEQFF. CDR3 nucleotides: TGTGCCAGCAGCCTCCCGCGGGGACTAGCGGGAAATGAGCAGTTCTTC.

This clonotype was seen ten or more times. The chain has TRBV7-2 and TRBJ1-4; D possibly corresponds to TRBD1 (5 bases). Germline V gene data show CDR1 as SGHTA and CDR2 as FQGNSA. This CDR3 is 13 amino acids long. V was clipped by 5 bases and J by 10 bases, with 14 bases between them. The CDR3 protein is CASSPGRGGKLFF. For the CDR3, the DNA is TGTGCCAGCAGCCCGGGGAGGGGTGGAAAACTGTTTTTT.

DNA for the CDR3: TGCGCCAGCAGCCAACAGCCAACTAATGAAAAACTGTTTTTT. Its translation: CASSQQPTNEKLFF. This chain links TRBV5-1 with TRBJ1-4; the D is unclear. The CDR3 is 14 residues long. CDR1 SGHRS and CDR2 YFSETQ come from the germline V gene. The ends were cut back, 4 bases at V and 0 bases at J, with 7 bases in the middle.

The V gene is TRBV21-1, the J gene TRBJ2-7. TRBV21-1 corresponds to a pseudogene. CDR3 length equals 15 residues. The CDR3 DNA sequence: TGTGCCAGCAGCAAAGAACGGGAGGACTCCTACGAGCAGTACTTC. This sequence encodes CASSKEREDSYEQYF.

The chain has TRBV25-1 and TRBJ2-7; 7 bases are shared with TRBD2. Germline lookup yields CDR1 MGHDK and CDR2 SYGVNS. The CDR3 spans 15 residues. Trimming at V came to 1 base and at J to 2 bases, leaving 5 bases not matched to a gene. The CDR3 coding sequence is TGTGCCAGCAGTGAATTGGAGGGAGGGACCTACGAGCAGTACTTC. The encoded protein is CASSELEGGTYEQYF.

The chain employs TRBV5-1 and TRBJ1-1; maybe TRBD1 (6 bases). CDR3 length: 15 amino acids. Germline V lookup: CDR1 SGHRS, CDR2 YFSETQ. Trimming removed 4 bases from V and 0 bases from J, with 13 bases in between. The CDR3 sequence is CASSLRQGLNTEAFF. Here the CDR3 DNA reads TGCGCCAGCAGCCTCAGGCAGGGGCTGAACACTGAAGCTTTCTTT. The full variable domain, its missing parts supplied by reference TRBV5-1 and TRBJ1-1, is KAGVTQTPRYLIKTRGQQVTLSCSPISGHRSVSWYQQTPGQGLQFLFEYFSETQRNKGNFPGRFSGRQFSNSRSEMNVSTLELGDSALYLCASSLRQGLNTEAFFGQGTRLTVV.

This clonotype showed up just a few times. CDR3 region: CASSQDNRANQPQHF. In DNA, the CDR3 is TGCGCCAGCAGCCAAGATAACAGGGCGAATCAGCCCCAGCATTTT. The chain couples TRBV4-3 to TRBJ1-5; a weak D match, TRBD1 (6 bases). Germline loops: CDR1 LGHNA, CDR2 YSLEER. This CDR3 comprises 15 residues. Deletions cut 0 bases from V and 4 bases from J, with 10 bases between.